Listed below are T cell receptor beta chains from one sample, sequenced in a study of regulatory T cells in long-lasting Graves disease. A single record per CDR3 protein comes from TCRdb applying MiXCR to the multiplex PCR reads. The sample holds some 490,000 distinct CDR3 sequences, around 12% seen once. These data are also associated with another study on T cells in Graves' hyperthyroidism and ophthalmopathy.

The sequencing here drew on peripheral blood mononuclear cells (PBMCs), taken at new diagnosis, from a patient treated with antithyroid drugs. The receptors here all came from a woman aged 25-40 years with Graves disease. The CDR3 runs from the conserved cysteine through the conserved F or W. The D gene is left open where the match is weak. Clone size is stated in some rows and not others, as once, few, many or a class when expanded.

many,TRBJ2-2,TRBV30,NA,CAWSVTGELFF,TGTGCCTGGAGTGTAACCGGGGAGCTGTTTTTT
many,TRBJ2-2,TRBV11-2,NA,CATSKAGPGELFF,TGTGCCACCAGCAAAGCGGGTCCTGGGGAGCTGTTTTTT
NA,TRBJ1-2,TRBV19,NA,CASSGRGADYGYTF,TGTGCCAGTAGTGGCAGGGGCGCCGACTATGGCTACACCTTC
NA,TRBJ2-2,TRBV20-1,TRBD2,CSGITSGPPNTGELFF,TGCAGTGGAATTACTAGCGGACCACCGAACACCGGGGAGCTGTTTTTT
few,TRBJ2-5,TRBV7-2,NA,CASSPAQAQYF,TGTGCCAGCAGCCCGGCCCAGGCCCAGTACTTC
many,TRBJ2-5,TRBV10-1,NA,CARRINRDTGETQYF,TGCGCCAGACGAATCAACAGGGACACCGGTGAGACCCAGTACTTC
many,TRBJ1-1,TRBV30,NA,CAWSRTASLLNTEAFF,TGTGCCTGGAGTAGGACAGCTAGCCTCTTGAACACTGAAGCTTTCTTT
NA,TRBJ1-1,TRBV14,NA,CASSQGTAFRPGMNTEAFF,TGTGCCAGCAGCCAAGGTACCGCGTTCCGGCCCGGAATGAACACTGAAGCTTTCTTT
NA,TRBJ2-7,TRBV7-3,NA,CASSLWEREVPYEQYF,TGTGCCAGCAGCTTATGGGAAAGGGAGGTACCCTACGAGCAGTACTTC
many,TRBJ2-3,TRBV11-2,NA,CASSSEWATDTQYF,TGTGCCAGCAGCTCGGAATGGGCAACAGATACGCAGTATTTT
many,TRBJ1-2,TRBV10-3,NA,CAISESSGGFYYGYTF,TGTGCCATCAGTGAGTCGAGTGGCGGGTTCTACTATGGCTACACCTTC
NA,TRBJ1-2,TRBV6-4,NA,CASSGGPTYGYTF,TGTGCCAGCAGTGGAGGGCCCACCTATGGCTACACCTTC
many,TRBJ2-1,TRBV20-1,TRBD1,CSAIQPGQGSYWGSYNEQFF,TGCAGTGCTATACAACCGGGACAGGGGTCCTACTGGGGATCCTACAATGAGCAGTTCTTC
NA,TRBJ2-1,TRBV7-9,NA,CASSLNILLANEQFF,TGTGCCAGCAGCTTAAACATCCTTCTAGCGAATGAGCAGTTCTTC
few,TRBJ2-3,TRBV20-1,TRBD2,CSASGREWITDTQYF,TGCAGTGCTAGTGGGCGGGAGTGGATCACAGATACGCAGTATTTT
many,TRBJ2-2,TRBV24-1,NA,CATSDLHPGPNTGELFF,TGTGCCACCAGTGATTTGCATCCGGGCCCGAACACCGGGGAGCTGTTTTTT
many,TRBJ2-5,TRBV9,NA,CASSETTGRETQYF,TGTGCCAGCAGCGAGACGACAGGTCGAGAGACCCAGTACTTC
NA,TRBJ2-6,TRBV7-8,TRBD2,CASSSLSGKRGSGANVLTF,TGTGCCAGCAGCTCACTTAGCGGGAAGAGGGGTTCTGGGGCCAACGTCCTGACTTTC
NA,TRBJ2-7,TRBV9,TRBD2,CASSASGLPYEQYF,TGTGCCAGCAGCGCTAGCGGGTTACCCTACGAGCAGTACTTC
many,TRBJ2-3,TRBV7-3,TRBD2,CASSLVASGSTDTQYF,TGTGCCAGCAGCTTAGTGGCTAGCGGGAGCACAGATACGCAGTATTTT
NA,TRBJ1-2,TRBV6-1,NA,CASSEIQGYGYTF,TGTGCCAGCAGCGAAATCCAGGGATATGGCTACACCTTC
few,TRBJ1-4,TRBV27,NA,CASGDREGEKLFF,TGTGCCAGCGGCGATAGGGAGGGTGAAAAACTGTTTTTT
many,TRBJ2-5,TRBV7-9,TRBD2,CASSLGGSGNQETQYF,TGTGCCAGCAGCTTAGGGGGTAGCGGGAACCAAGAGACCCAGTACTTC
NA,TRBJ1-2,TRBV28,NA,CASSLWGASGYTF,TGTGCCAGCAGTTTGTGGGGGGCGAGTGGCTACACCTTC
few,TRBJ2-2,TRBV28,NA,CATTRGSGVNTGELFF,TGTGCCACCACCCGGGGTTCGGGGGTCAACACCGGGGAGCTGTTTTTT
many,TRBJ2-7,TRBV6-5,NA,CASSYYPDSLIYEQYF,TGTGCCAGCAGTTACTATCCGGACAGCCTCATCTACGAGCAGTACTTC
few,TRBJ1-1,TRBV20-1,NA,CSAPRGGGGAFF,TGCAGTGCTCCCAGAGGAGGCGGCGGAGCTTTCTTT
many,TRBJ1-6,TRBV20-1,TRBD1,CSAAGGGGYSPLHF,TGCAGTGCCGCAGGGGGCGGTGGGTATTCACCCCTCCACTTT
many,TRBJ2-3,TRBV30,NA,CAWSPTGYTDTQYF,TGTGCCTGGAGCCCCACGGGATACACAGATACGCAGTATTTT
many,TRBJ1-5,TRBV2,NA,CASRGDNQPQHF,TGTGCCAGCCGCGGGGACAATCAGCCCCAGCATTTT
many,TRBJ2-2,TRBV28,TRBD2,CASSLFSGTTGELFF,TGTGCCAGCAGCCTGTTTAGCGGGACTACCGGGGAGCTGTTTTTT
few,TRBJ2-2,TRBV2,NA,CASSALRRGNGELFF,TGTGCCAGCAGTGCCCTCCGTCGCGGGAACGGGGAGCTGTTTTTT
many,TRBJ2-2,TRBV2,TRBD2,CASSSGSYAGELFF,TGTGCCAGCAGCAGCGGGAGTTATGCCGGGGAGCTGTTTTTT
many,TRBJ2-1,TRBV29-1,NA,CSVDSSSYNEQFF,TGCAGCGTTGACAGTAGCTCCTACAATGAGCAGTTCTTC
once,TRBJ2-3,TRBV6-2/TRBV6-3,TRBD1,CASSRTLGQDEGTDTQYF,TGTGCCAGCAGCCGAACCCTGGGACAGGATGAAGGCACAGATACGCAGTATTTT
many,TRBJ1-1,TRBV13,TRBD1,CASSSVGTGATEAFF,TGTGCCAGCAGCTCCGTAGGGACAGGGGCCACTGAAGCTTTCTTT
many,TRBJ2-1,TRBV28,TRBD2,CASSRGSGSHNEQFF,TGTGCCAGCAGTAGGGGTAGCGGGAGTCACAATGAGCAGTTCTTC
many,TRBJ2-7,TRBV27,TRBD1,CASAKSGTGDYEQYF,TGTGCCAGCGCGAAATCCGGGACAGGGGACTACGAGCAGTACTTC
few,TRBJ2-1,TRBV6-2/TRBV6-3,TRBD2,CASSRTRYYNEQFF,TGTGCCAGCTCCAGGACTAGATACTACAATGAGCAGTTCTTC
many,TRBJ1-5,TRBV12-5,NA,CASKFGRKGNQPQHF,TGTGCTAGCAAATTCGGGAGGAAGGGCAATCAGCCCCAGCATTTT
NA,TRBJ2-1,TRBV9,TRBD2,CASSSTTSLNEQFF,TGTGCCAGCAGCTCAACGACTAGCCTCAATGAGCAGTTCTTC
many,TRBJ2-5,TRBV10-1,NA,CASSDHGGWRETQYF,TGCGCCAGCAGTGATCACGGGGGTTGGCGAGAGACCCAGTACTTC
many,TRBJ2-5,TRBV19,TRBD2,CASSLGLAGGTTQYF,TGTGCCAGTAGCCTTGGACTAGCGGGCGGGACGACCCAGTACTTC
many,TRBJ2-1,TRBV12-3/TRBV12-4,NA,CASSSRGWEQFF,TGTGCCAGCAGCTCACGAGGCTGGGAGCAGTTCTTC
few,TRBJ2-7,TRBV28,NA,CASSLVTPGQDPTYEQYF,TGTGCCAGCAGTTTGGTTACTCCGGGACAAGACCCAACCTACGAGCAGTACTTC
many,TRBJ2-5,TRBV5-1,NA,CASSLGSSGVKETQYF,TGCGCCAGCAGCTTGGGCTCTTCGGGAGTGAAGGAGACCCAGTACTTC
many,TRBJ1-6,TRBV30,NA,CAWSVMGTDNSPLHF,TGTGCCTGGAGTGTTATGGGGACGGACAATTCACCCCTCCACTTT
few,TRBJ1-2,TRBV6-2/TRBV6-3,NA,CASSYTGGRAYGYTF,TGTGCCAGCAGTTACACCGGGGGGCGCGCCTATGGCTACACCTTC
many,TRBJ1-1,TRBV28,TRBD1,CASSLSDRGAFF,TGTGCCAGCAGTCTCTCGGACAGGGGGGCTTTCTTT
many,TRBJ2-3,TRBV15,NA,CATSSDSGAITDTQYF,TGTGCCACCAGCAGCGACTCAGGGGCCATCACAGATACGCAGTATTTT
many,TRBJ2-5,TRBV6-1,NA,CASSKVVQETQYF,TGTGCCAGCAGCAAGGTGGTTCAAGAGACCCAGTACTTC